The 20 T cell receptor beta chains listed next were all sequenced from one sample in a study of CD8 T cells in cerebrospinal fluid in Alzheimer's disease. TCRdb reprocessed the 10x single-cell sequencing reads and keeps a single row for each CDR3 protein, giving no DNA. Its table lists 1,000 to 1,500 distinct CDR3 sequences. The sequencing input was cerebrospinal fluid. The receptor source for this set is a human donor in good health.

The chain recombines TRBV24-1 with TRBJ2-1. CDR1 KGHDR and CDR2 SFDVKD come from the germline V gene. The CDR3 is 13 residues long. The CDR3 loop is CATSDWGWDDQFF.

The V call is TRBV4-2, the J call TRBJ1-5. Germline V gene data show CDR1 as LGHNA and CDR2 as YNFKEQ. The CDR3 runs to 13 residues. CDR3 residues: CASSQEVDQPQHF.

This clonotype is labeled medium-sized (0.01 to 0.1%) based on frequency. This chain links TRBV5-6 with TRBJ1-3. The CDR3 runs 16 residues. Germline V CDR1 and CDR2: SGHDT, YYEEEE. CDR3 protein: CASSFRGDYSGNTIYF.

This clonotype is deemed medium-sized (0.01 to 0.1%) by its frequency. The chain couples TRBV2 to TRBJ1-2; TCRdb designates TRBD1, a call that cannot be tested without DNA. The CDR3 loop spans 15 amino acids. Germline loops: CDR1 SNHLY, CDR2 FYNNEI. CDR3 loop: CASNAGQGIVGGYTF.

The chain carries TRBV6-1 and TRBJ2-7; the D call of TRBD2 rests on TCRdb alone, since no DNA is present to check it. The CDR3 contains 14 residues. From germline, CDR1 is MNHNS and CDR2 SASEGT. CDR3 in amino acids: CASSEYPPPYEQYF.

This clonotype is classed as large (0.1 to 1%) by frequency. The CDR3 protein is CASSLVPQGAVGQETQYF. This chain links TRBV7-2 with TRBJ2-5; TCRdb outputs TRBD1, but without DNA this stays unchecked. The CDR3 is made up of 18 amino acids. The germline CDR1 and CDR2 sequences are SGHTA and FQGNSA. The variable domain in full, with the rest retrieved from reference TRBV7-2 and TRBJ2-5, is GAGVSQSPSNKVTEKGKDVELRCDPISGHTALYWYRQSLGQGLEFLIYFQGNSAPDKSGLPSDRFSAERTGGSVSTLTIQRTQQEDSAVYLCASSLVPQGAVGQETQYFGPGTRLLVL.

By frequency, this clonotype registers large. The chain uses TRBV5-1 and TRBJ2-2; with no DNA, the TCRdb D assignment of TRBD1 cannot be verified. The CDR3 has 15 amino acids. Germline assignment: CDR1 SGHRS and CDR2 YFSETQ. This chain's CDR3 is CASRGTGAITGELFF.

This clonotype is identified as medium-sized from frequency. The CDR3 loop reads CASSYGGLNSPLHF. The chain combines TRBV6-5 with TRBJ1-6. Germline CDR1 and CDR2: MNHEY and SVGAGI. The CDR3 totals 14 residues.

The CDR3 reads CASSLLRPANTGELFF. This sequence joins TRBV5-8 and TRBJ2-2. Germline CDR1 reads SGHTS; CDR2 reads YDEGEE. This CDR3 spans 16 amino acids.

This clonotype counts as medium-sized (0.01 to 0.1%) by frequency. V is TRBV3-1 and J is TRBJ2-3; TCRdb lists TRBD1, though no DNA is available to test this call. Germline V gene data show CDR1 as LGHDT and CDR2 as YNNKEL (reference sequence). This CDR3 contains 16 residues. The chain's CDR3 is CASSQQGGLAADTQYF.

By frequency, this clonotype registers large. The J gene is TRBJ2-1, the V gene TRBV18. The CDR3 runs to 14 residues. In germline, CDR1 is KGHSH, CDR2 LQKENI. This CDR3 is CASSPDHFYNEQFF.

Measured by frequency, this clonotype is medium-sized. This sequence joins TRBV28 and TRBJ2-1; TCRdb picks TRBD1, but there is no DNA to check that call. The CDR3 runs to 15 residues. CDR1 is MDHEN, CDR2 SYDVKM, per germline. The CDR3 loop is CASSRAGTAYNEQFF.

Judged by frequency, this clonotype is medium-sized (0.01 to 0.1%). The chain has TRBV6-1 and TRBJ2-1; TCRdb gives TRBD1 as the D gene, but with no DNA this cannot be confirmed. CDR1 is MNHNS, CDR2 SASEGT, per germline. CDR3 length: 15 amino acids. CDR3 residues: CASRENHIRGNEQFF.

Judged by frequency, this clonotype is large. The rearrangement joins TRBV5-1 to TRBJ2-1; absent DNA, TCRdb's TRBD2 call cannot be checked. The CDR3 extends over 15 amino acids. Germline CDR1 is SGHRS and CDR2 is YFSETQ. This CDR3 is CASSDPGLAHNEQFF.

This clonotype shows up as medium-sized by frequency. CDR3 loop: CASSQDAGVNGYTF. The chain recombines TRBV3-1 with TRBJ1-2; TCRdb lists TRBD1, though no DNA is available to test this call. This CDR3 has 14 residues. Germline CDR1 and CDR2: LGHDT and YNNKEL (reference sequence).

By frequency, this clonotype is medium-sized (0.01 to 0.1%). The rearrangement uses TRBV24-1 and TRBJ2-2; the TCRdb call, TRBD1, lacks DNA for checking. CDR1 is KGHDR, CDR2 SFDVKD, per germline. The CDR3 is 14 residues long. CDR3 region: CATSDGTGYRELFF.

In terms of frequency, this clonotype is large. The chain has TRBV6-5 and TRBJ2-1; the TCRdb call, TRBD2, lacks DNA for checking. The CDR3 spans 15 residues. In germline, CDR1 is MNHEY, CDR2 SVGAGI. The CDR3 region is CASTAGTSGSAEQFF.

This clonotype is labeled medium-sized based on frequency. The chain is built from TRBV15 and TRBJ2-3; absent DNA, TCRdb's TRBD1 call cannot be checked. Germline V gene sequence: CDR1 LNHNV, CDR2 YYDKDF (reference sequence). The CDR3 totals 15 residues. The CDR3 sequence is CATRGRGVSTDTQYF.

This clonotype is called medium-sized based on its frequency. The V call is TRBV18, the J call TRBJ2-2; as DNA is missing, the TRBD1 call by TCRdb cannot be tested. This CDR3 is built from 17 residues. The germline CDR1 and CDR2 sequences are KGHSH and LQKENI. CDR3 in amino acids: CASSPPNRGMITGELFF.

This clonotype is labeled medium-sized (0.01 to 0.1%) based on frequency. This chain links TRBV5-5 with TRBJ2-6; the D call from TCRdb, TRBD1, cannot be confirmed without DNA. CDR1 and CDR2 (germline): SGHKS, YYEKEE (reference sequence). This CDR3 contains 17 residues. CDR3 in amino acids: CASSNRQVETGANVLTF.